The 2 T cell receptor beta chains given below trace back to one sample, sequenced in a study of tissue T cells after allogeneic stem cell transplantation. Method: immunoSEQ multiplex PCR; TCRdb's copy keeps in-frame clones and lacks some. This table has 950 to 1,300 clones, about 48% appearing once. The material was esophageal tissue, obtained at autopsy. These receptors all stem from a female patient aged 40-69 years with steroid-refractory graft-versus-host disease after an allogeneic stem cell transplant. Some T cells may be transferred from the graft donor.

This clone was detected a few times. This chain uses TRBV18 with TRBJ2-7; TRBD2 aligns across 10 bases. The junction had 11 bases not matched to a gene; V was cut back by 2 bases and J by 4 bases. The CDR3 has 17 amino acids. Germline lookup yields CDR1 KGHSH and CDR2 LQKENI. The CDR3 loop reads CASSPGTDSGGTYEQYF. CDR3 in DNA: TGTGCCAGCTCACCAGGGACAGATAGCGGGGGGACGTACGAGCAGTACTTC.

This clone has a handful of counts. CDR3 nucleotides: TGTGCCAGCAGCCAAGATCTTATTGGCACAGATACGCAGTATTTT. Amino acids: CASSQDLIGTDTQYF. The chain recombines TRBV3-1 (or the pseudogene TRBV3-2) with TRBJ2-3; D gene ambiguous. The V gene's germline CDR1 is LGHDT and CDR2 YNNKEL (reference sequence). With 0 bases removed from V and 1 base from J, the gap between germline ends came to 8 bases. The length of the CDR3 is 15 residues.